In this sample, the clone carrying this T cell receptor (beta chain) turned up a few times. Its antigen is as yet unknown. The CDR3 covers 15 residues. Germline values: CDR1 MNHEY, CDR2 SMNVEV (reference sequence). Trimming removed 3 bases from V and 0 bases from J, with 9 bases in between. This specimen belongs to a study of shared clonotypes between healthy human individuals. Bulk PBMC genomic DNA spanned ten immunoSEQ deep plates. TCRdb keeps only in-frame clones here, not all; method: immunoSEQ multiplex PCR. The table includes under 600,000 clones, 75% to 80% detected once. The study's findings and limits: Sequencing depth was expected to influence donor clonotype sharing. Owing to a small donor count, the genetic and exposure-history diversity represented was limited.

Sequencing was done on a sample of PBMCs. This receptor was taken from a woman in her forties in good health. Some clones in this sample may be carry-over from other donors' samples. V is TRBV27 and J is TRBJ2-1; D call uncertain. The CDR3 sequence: CASSLRPISYNEQFF. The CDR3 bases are TGTGCCAGCAGTTTGCGGCCTATCTCCTACAATGAGCAGTTCTTC.